This record looks at one T cell receptor beta chain sequence and its context. The authors' processing: Scientists estimated how many nucleated cells there were by amplifying reference gene primers. Repertoires were generated with immunoSEQ multiplex PCR, while TCRdb's copy carries only in-frame clones and drops some. The DNA was the basis for D and trimming; V, J and clone size are from that table. The sample has roughly 220,000 clones; 86% are singletons. Trimming removed 0 bases at V and 2 bases at J, with 16 bases between. CDR1 LNHDA and CDR2 SQIVND come from the germline V gene (reference sequence). This CDR3 contains 17 residues. This sample was included in a study of blood T cell repertoires in COVID-19. Study-wide context: Both acute and convalescent COVID-19 samples were obtained from the United States, Italy and Spain.

Sequenced material: peripheral blood. The clonotype was recovered from a woman between 45 and 65 years old with COVID-19, enrolled during active disease. The chain links TRBV19 to TRBJ2-5; tentative D call: TRBD2 (7 bases). The CDR3 region is CASSIDGGGVPQETQYF. The DNA of the CDR3 is TGTGCCAGTAGTATAGATGGAGGGGGGGTCCCTCAAGAGACCCAGTACTTC.